This T cell receptor beta chain came from a study of shared clonotypes between healthy human individuals. Broader study findings: Only a few donors were included, so the genetic and exposure-history diversity represented was limited.

Regarding this clone: Its antigen is not known.

Germline CDR1 reads MNHEY; CDR2 reads SMNVEV (reference sequence). V was clipped by 0 bases and J by 5 bases, with 11 bases between them. The CDR3 is 14 amino acids. Per the study methods: ImmunoSEQ output held junction-only sequences without quality scores, so filtering differed. Assay: immunoSEQ multiplex PCR; the TCRdb copy retains only in-frame clones and omits some. The V and J calls and the clone size are those of that table, but D and trimming were determined from the DNA. The sample yields about 490,000 clones, about 80% seen once. This sequence originates from a woman aged 40 to 50 in good health. Some clones in this sample may be carry-over from other donors' samples. Sequencing input: PBMCs. This chain links TRBV27 with TRBJ2-7; D could derive from TRBD1 or TRBD2 (6 bases each). CDR3 nucleotides: TGTGCCAGCAGTTTATCAGGGGGGCTCGACGAGCAGTACTTC. Amino acids: CASSLSGGLDEQYF.